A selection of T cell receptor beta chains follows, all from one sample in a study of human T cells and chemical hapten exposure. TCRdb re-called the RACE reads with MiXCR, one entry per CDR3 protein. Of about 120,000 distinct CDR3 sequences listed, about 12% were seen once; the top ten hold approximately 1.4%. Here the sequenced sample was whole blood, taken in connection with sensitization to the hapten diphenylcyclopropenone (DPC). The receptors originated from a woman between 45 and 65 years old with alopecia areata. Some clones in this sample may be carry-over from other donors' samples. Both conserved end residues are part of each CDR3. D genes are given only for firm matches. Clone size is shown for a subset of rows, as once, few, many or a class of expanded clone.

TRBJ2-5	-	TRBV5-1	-	TGCGCCAGCAGCTTAGGTCTCCTGCAAGAGACCCAGTACTTC	CASSLGLLQETQYF
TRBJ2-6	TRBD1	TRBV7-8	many	TGTGCCAGCAGCCTACAGGGGGCCGCTGGGGCCAACGTCCTGACTTTC	CASSLQGAAGANVLTF
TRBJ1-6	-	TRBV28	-	TGTGCCAGCAGTTTACATTCTGAGGGCCGCGGGCCCCTCCACTTT	CASSLHSEGRGPLHF
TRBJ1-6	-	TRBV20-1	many	TGCAGTGCTAGAGTGGGGGGTCCCCATTTGGCCCTCCACTTT	CSARVGGPHLALHF
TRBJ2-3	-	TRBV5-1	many	TGCGCCAGCAGCTCTAGCAGTAGCACAGATACGCAGTATTTT	CASSSSSSTDTQYF
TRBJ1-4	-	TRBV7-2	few	TGTGCCAGCAGCTTTCAACAGGGCGGTGAAAAACTGTTTTTT	CASSFQQGGEKLFF
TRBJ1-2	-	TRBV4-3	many	TGCGCCAGCAGCCATGAAACCGGGACAAGTTCCCAGGGAGGCTACACCTTC	CASSHETGTSSQGGYTF
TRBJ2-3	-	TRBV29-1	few	TGCAGCGTTGAAGGGGGGACGGGACGGATCACAGATACGCAGTATTTT	CSVEGGTGRITDTQYF
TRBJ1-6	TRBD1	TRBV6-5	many	TGTGCCAGCCGGGAATTGACAGGGGCGGATTCACCCCTCCACTTT	CASRELTGADSPLHF
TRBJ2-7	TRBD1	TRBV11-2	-	TGTGCCAGCAGCTTCGGGACAGGTAACTCCTACGAGCAGTACTTC	CASSFGTGNSYEQYF
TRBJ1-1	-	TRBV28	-	TGTGCCAGCAGTTCCCCCTATTGGGGGGTGAACACTGAAGCTTTCTTT	CASSSPYWGVNTEAFF
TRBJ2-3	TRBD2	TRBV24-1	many	TGTGCCACCAGGAAGAGCGGGGGAGATACGCAGTATTTT	CATRKSGGDTQYF
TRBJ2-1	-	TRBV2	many	TGTGCCAGGGGAAGACCCTCAGGTGAGCAGTTCTTC	CARGRPSGEQFF
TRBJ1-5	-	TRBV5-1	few	TGCGCCAGCAGCTTGGAGCCGAGTGGCAATCAGCCCCAGCATTTT	CASSLEPSGNQPQHF
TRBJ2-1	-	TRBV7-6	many	TGTGCCAGCAGCTTGGGCTTTGGCGGTACCTACAATGAGCAGTTCTTC	CASSLGFGGTYNEQFF
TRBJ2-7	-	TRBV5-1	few	TGCGCCAGCAGCCTCCATATTACCTCCTACGAGCAGTACTTC	CASSLHITSYEQYF
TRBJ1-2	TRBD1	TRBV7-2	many	TGTGCCAGCAGCCAAGGAGGGACAGAAACTAACTATGGCTACACCTTC	CASSQGGTETNYGYTF
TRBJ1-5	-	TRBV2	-	TGTGCCAGCAGTGCCTTGACAGACAATCAGCCCCAGCATTTT	CASSALTDNQPQHF
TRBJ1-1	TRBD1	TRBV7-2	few	TGTGCCAGCAGTAAACAGGGGCACACTGAAGCTTTCTTT	CASSKQGHTEAFF
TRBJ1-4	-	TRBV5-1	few	TGCGCCAGCAGCTGGGCGGTCCTCGCAACTAATGAAAAACTGTTTTTT	CASSWAVLATNEKLFF
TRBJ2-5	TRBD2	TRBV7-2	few	TGTGCCAGCAGCCCCTGGACTAGCGTTGAAGAGACCCAGTACTTC	CASSPWTSVEETQYF
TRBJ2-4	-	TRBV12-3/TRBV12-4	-	TGTGCCAGCAGAGAAGGGACCAAAAACATTCAGTACTTC	CASREGTKNIQYF